This T cell receptor (beta chain) was captured in a study of cytomegalovirus exposure and HLA in healthy donors. This clone was counted between two and nine times. In germline, CDR1 is SGHNT, CDR2 YYREEE (reference sequence). This CDR3 spans 17 amino acids. The V end lost 4 bases, the J end lost 4 bases, and 24 bases lay between the germline ends. The PCR contained 60 Vbeta and 13 Jbeta primers. Clones were read by immunoSEQ multiplex PCR, and TCRdb kept only the in-frame ones, dropping some. This sample yields over 130,000 clones, of which around three quarters are seen a single time; around 1.9% belongs to the top ten.

Sequences were obtained from PBMCs. This chain uses TRBV5-4 with TRBJ2-7; D may be TRBD1 (7 bases). This TCR derives from a man aged 35-49 years in good health and CMV-seronegative. CDR3 in amino acids: CASSRGLPGTAFYEQYF. The CDR3 DNA follows: TGTGCCAGCAGCCGGGGACTCCCCGGGACAGCCTTTTACGAGCAGTACTTC.